Sequencing of this T cell receptor beta chain was carried out in a study of T cell repertoires in cytomegalovirus infection. Looking at the study overall: CMV infection and matching HLA type were both indicated by public TCR beta signatures.

This clonotype showed up just a few times. As yet, its antigen is unknown. TCRdb re-analysed the reads in MiXCR, keeping a single row per CDR3 protein. Of about 890,000 distinct CDR3 sequences listed, roughly 31% are singletons. The sequence derives from a human donor in good health (CMV status not recorded). Some clones in this sample may be carry-over from other donors' samples. The material sequenced was cultured CD8+ T cells from PBMCs, taken from culture after CMV antigen stimulation.

CDR3 nucleotides: TGTGCCAGCAGGCGACCCCCAGGGTGGAACACTGAAGCTTTCTTT. This translates into CASRRPPGWNTEAFF. This chain joins TRBV6-2 or TRBV6-3 and TRBJ1-1; a possible D gene is TRBD1 (5 bases). There are 15 residues in the CDR3. Germline lookup yields CDR1 MNHEY and CDR2 SVGEGT. V was clipped by 6 bases and J by 1 base, with 15 bases between them.